This T cell receptor (beta chain) was obtained from a study of OX40 agonist ivuxolimab in advanced cancers. CDR1 is LNHNV and CDR2 is YYDKDF in the germline V gene (reference sequence). CDR3 size: 15 residues. With V trimmed by 3 bases and J by 2 bases, 1 base remained unmatched. Generated by immunoSEQ multiplex PCR, the TCRdb table keeps only in-frame clones and is missing some. The sample contains tens of thousands of clones, about 91% of which appear only once. This clone was counted once. The chain recombines TRBV15 with TRBJ2-5; TRBD2 matches 12 bases. This sequence originates from an adult with an advanced solid tumor such as melanoma, head and neck, liver or kidney cancer. The sample consisted of CD4+ or CD8+ T cells sorted from blood, taken in a trial of the OX40 agonist ivuxolimab. CDR3: CATSRGTSGQETQYF. For the CDR3, the DNA is TGTGCCACCAGCAGGGGGACTAGCGGGCAAGAGACCCAGTACTTC.